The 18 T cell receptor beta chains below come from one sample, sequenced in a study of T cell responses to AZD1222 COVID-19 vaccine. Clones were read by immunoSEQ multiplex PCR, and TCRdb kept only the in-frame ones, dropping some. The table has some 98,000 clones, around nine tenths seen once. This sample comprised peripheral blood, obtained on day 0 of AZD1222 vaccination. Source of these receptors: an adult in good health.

The CDR3 DNA is TGCGCCAGCAGCCCAGGGACAGGGGGTAGCAATCAGCCCCAGCATTTT. Translating gives CASSPGTGGSNQPQHF. The J gene is TRBJ1-5, the V gene TRBV5-1, with 11 bases matching TRBD1. The junction had 3 bases not matched to a gene; V was cut back by 4 bases and J by 0 bases. Per germline, CDR1 SGHRS and CDR2 YFSETQ. This CDR3 is built from 16 residues.

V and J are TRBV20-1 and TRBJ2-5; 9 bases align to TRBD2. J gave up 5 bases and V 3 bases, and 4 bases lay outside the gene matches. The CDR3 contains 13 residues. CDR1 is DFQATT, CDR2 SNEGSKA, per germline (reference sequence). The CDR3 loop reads CSASVSGGETQYF. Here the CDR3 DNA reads TGCAGTGCTAGTGTTAGCGGGGGCGAGACCCAGTACTTC.

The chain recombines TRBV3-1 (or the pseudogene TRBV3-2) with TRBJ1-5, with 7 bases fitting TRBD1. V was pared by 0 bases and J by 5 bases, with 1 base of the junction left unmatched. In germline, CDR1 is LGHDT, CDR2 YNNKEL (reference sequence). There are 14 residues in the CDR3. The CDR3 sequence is CASSQDQGDQPQHF. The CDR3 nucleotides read TGTGCCAGCAGCCAAGACCAGGGGGATCAGCCCCAGCATTTT.

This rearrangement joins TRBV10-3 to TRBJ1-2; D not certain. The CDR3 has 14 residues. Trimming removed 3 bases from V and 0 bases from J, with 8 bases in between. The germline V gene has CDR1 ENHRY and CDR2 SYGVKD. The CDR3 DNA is TGTGCCATCAGTGACCTATCGTCTAACTATGGCTACACCTTC. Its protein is CAISDLSSNYGYTF.

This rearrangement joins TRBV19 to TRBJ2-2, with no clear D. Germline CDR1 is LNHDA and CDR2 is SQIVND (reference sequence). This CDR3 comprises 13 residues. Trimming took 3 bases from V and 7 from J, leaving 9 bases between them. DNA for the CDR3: TGTGCCAGTAGTATCATGGGTATCGGGGAGCTGTTTTTT. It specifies CASSIMGIGELFF. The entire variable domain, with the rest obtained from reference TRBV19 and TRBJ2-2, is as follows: DGGITQSPKYLFRKEGQNVTLSCEQNLNHDAMYWYRQDPGQGLRLIYYSQIVNDFQKGDIAEGYSVSREKKESFPLTVTSAQKNPTAFYLCASSIMGIGELFFGEGSRLTVL.

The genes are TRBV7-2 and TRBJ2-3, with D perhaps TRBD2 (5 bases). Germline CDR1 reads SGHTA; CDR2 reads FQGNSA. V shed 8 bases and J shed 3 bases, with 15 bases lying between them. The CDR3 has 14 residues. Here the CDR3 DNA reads TGTGCCAGCGGTCCATCTCCGGGAACAGATACGCAGTATTTT. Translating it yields CASGPSPGTDTQYF.

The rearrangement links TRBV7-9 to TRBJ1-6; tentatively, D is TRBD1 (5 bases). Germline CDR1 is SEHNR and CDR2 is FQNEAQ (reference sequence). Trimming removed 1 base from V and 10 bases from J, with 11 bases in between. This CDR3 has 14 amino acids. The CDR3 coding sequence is TGTGCCAGCAGCTTAGGGCAGGGAAGGTCACCCCTCCACTTT. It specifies CASSLGQGRSPLHF.

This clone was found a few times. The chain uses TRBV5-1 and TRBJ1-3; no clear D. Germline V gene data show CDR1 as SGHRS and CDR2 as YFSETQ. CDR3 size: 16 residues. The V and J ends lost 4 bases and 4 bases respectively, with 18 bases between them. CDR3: CASSPSPGSVGNTIYF. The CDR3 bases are TGCGCCAGCAGCCCCTCCCCAGGCTCCGTGGGAAACACCATATATTTT.

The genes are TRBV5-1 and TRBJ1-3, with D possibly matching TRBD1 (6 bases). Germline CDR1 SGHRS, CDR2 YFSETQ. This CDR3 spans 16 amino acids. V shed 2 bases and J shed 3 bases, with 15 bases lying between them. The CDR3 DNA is TGCGCCAGCAGCTTCTATGGGGGCGCAGGTGGAAACACCATATATTTT. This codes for CASSFYGGAGGNTIYF. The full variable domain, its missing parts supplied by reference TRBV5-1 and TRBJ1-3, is KAGVTQTPRYLIKTRGQQVTLSCSPISGHRSVSWYQQTPGQGLQFLFEYFSETQRNKGNFPGRFSGRQFSNSRSEMNVSTLELGDSALYLCASSFYGGAGGNTIYFGEGSWLTVV.

The CDR3 sequence is CASSYARGLFTDTQYF. The CDR3 DNA sequence: TGTGCCAGCAGTTACGCTCGCGGACTTTTCACAGATACGCAGTATTTT. The chain uses TRBV6-5 and TRBJ2-3; D might be TRBD2 (5 bases). With 2 bases removed from V and 2 bases from J, the gap between germline ends came to 14 bases. Germline V gene sequence: CDR1 MNHEY, CDR2 SVGAGI. The CDR3 is 16 amino acids.

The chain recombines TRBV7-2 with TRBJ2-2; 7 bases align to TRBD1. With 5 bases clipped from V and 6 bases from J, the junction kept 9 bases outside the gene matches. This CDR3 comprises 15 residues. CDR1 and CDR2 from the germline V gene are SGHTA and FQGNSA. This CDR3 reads CASSTQTGWPGELFF. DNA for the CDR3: TGTGCCAGCAGCACCCAGACAGGGTGGCCCGGGGAGCTGTTTTTT. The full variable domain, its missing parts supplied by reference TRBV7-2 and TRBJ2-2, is GAGVSQSPSNKVTEKGKDVELRCDPISGHTALYWYRQSLGQGLEFLIYFQGNSAPDKSGLPSDRFSAERTGGSVSTLTIQRTQQEDSAVYLCASSTQTGWPGELFFGEGSRLTVL.

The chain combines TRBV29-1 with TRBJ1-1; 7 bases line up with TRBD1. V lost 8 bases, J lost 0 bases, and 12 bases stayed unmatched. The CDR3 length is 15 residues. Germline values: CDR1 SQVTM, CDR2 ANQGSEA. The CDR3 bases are TGCAGCTTTACTCCCGGGACAGTTATGAACACTGAAGCTTTCTTT. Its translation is CSFTPGTVMNTEAFF.

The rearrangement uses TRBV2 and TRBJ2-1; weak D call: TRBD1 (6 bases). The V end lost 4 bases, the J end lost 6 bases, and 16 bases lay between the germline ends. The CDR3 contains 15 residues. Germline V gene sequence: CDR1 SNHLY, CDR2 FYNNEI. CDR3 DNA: TGTGCCAGCAGTGGGGGCCAGGGGTTTTTCAATGAGCAGTTCTTC. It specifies CASSGGQGFFNEQFF.

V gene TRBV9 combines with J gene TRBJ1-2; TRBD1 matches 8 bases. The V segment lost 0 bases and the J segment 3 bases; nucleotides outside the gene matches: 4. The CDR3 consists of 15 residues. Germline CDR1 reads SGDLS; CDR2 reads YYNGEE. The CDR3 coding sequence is TGTGCCAGCAGCGTAGTTCAGACAGGGGACTATGGCTACACCTTC. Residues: CASSVVQTGDYGYTF.

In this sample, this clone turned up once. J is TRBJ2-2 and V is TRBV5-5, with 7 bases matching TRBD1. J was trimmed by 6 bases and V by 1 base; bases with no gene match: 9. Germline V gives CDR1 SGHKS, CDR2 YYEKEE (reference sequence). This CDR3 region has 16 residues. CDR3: CASSLSLRGRAGELFF. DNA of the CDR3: TGTGCCAGCAGCTTGAGTTTAAGGGGGCGTGCCGGGGAGCTGTTTTTT.

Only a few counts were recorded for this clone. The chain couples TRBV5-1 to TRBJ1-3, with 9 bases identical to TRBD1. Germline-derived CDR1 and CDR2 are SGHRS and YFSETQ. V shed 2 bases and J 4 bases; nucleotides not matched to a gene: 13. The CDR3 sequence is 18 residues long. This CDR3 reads CASSFNTPQGARGNTIYF. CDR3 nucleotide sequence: TGCGCCAGCAGCTTCAACACCCCACAGGGGGCGAGAGGAAACACCATATATTTT.

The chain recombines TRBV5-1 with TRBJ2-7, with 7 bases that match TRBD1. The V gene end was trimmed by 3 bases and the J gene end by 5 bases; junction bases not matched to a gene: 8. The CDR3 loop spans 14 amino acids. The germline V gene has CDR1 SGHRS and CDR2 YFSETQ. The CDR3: CASSSGDSPHEQYF. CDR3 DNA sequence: TGCGCCAGCAGCTCCGGGGACAGTCCCCACGAGCAGTACTTC.

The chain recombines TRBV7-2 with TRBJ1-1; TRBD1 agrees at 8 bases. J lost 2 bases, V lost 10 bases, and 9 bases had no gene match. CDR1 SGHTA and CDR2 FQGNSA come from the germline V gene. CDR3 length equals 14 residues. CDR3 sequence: CATTRDRSNTEAFF. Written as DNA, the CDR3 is TGTGCCACCACCCGGGACAGGAGTAACACTGAAGCTTTCTTT.